These T cell receptor beta chains were read from a single sample in a study of cytomegalovirus exposure and HLA in healthy donors. The protocol was immunoSEQ multiplex PCR, while the TCRdb copy is restricted to in-frame clones and leaves out a portion. The top ten clones hold 0.92% of a sample with a few hundred thousand clones, around nine tenths of them seen once. Sequenced input: PBMCs. The receptors shown here come from a woman aged 18-35 years in good health and CMV-seronegative. The CDR3 runs from the conserved cysteine through the conserved F or W. The D gene is left open where the match is weak. A clone size is listed for some rows: how often the clone was seen (once, few, many), or a class if it is expanded.

CDR3aa	CDR3nt	v_gene	d_gene	abundance	j_gene
CASSLFFLFGTSDETQYF	TGTGCCAGCAGCTTGTTTTTTCTTTTCGGGACTAGCGACGAGACCCAGTACTTC	TRBV5-6	TRBD2	NA	TRBJ2-5
CASSVLAGDKVEEQYF	TGTGCCAGCAGCGTACTAGCGGGAGATAAGGTGGAGGAGCAGTACTTC	TRBV6-4	TRBD2	NA	TRBJ2-7
CASSYSWGEEQFF	TGTGCCAGCAGTTACTCGTGGGGGGAAGAGCAGTTCTTC	TRBV6-6	NA	NA	TRBJ2-1
CASSEHQGAFYNEQFF	TGTGCCAGCAGCGAGCACCAGGGGGCTTTCTACAATGAGCAGTTCTTC	TRBV7-2	TRBD1	NA	TRBJ2-1
CASSWLIRDRVIANYGYTF	TGTGCCAGCAGCTGGTTAATCCGGGACAGGGTCATAGCTAACTATGGCTACACCTTC	TRBV5-5	TRBD1	NA	TRBJ1-2
CASLPTGNSYNEQFF	TGCGCCAGCCTGCCGACAGGGAACTCCTACAATGAGCAGTTCTTC	TRBV5-1	TRBD1	NA	TRBJ2-1
CASRGALDIQYF	TGTGCCAGCAGGGGGGCTTTGGACATTCAGTACTTC	TRBV28	NA	NA	TRBJ2-4
CASSSGAKNIQYF	TGTGCCAGCAGTTCGGGAGCCAAAAACATTCAGTACTTC	TRBV2	NA	NA	TRBJ2-4
CASSFTGLNQPQHF	TGTGCCAGCAGTTTTACGGGACTCAATCAGCCCCAGCATTTT	TRBV28	NA	once	TRBJ1-5
CASSLTPVIGQTDSPLHF	TGTGCCAGCAGTTTAACCCCGGTCATCGGACAGACGGATTCACCCCTCCACTTT	TRBV27	NA	NA	TRBJ1-6
CAQTRQGSPYEQYF	TGTGCCCAGACTCGACAGGGCTCTCCCTACGAGCAGTACTTC	TRBV2	TRBD1	few	TRBJ2-7
CASSPLTGVRDTQYF	TGTGCCAGCAGTCCACTTACAGGGGTGAGGGATACGCAGTATTTT	TRBV27	TRBD1	NA	TRBJ2-3
CASSLNQGPYEQYF	TGTGCCAGCAGCTTAAATCAGGGGCCCTACGAGCAGTACTTC	TRBV7-6	NA	NA	TRBJ2-7
CASSPEGGQNTIYF	TGTGCCAGCAGCCCCGAGGGGGGGCAGAACACCATATATTTT	TRBV7-2	NA	NA	TRBJ1-3
CASSNTGVAGELFF	TGTGCCAGCAGTAACACAGGGGTGGCTGGGGAGCTGTTTTTT	TRBV27	TRBD1	NA	TRBJ2-2
CASSFFLRTTGTDTQYF	TGTGCCAGCAGCTTCTTTCTCCGAACGACAGGCACAGATACGCAGTATTTT	TRBV5-6	NA	NA	TRBJ2-3
CASSSDRETDQPQHF	TGTGCCAGCAGCTCCGACCGGGAGACCGATCAGCCCCAGCATTTT	TRBV5-6	NA	NA	TRBJ1-5
CASSRSPTNEKLFF	TGTGCCAGCAGTCGGAGCCCAACTAATGAAAAACTGTTTTTT	TRBV25-1	NA	NA	TRBJ1-4
CASSFRGGGPHEQFF	TGTGCCAGCAGCTTTAGGGGCGGGGGTCCCCATGAGCAGTTCTTC	TRBV7-6	TRBD2	NA	TRBJ2-1
CASSLAGTEYTDTQYF	TGCGCCAGCAGCTTGGCCGGGACAGAATACACAGATACGCAGTATTTT	TRBV5-1	TRBD1	NA	TRBJ2-3
CASSAQTANTEAFF	TGTGCCAGCAGTGCCCAGACAGCCAACACTGAAGCTTTCTTT	TRBV2	NA	NA	TRBJ1-1
CASSKTGFAPLHF	TGTGCCAGTAGTAAGACAGGGTTCGCACCCCTCCACTTT	TRBV19	TRBD1	NA	TRBJ1-6
CATSGPANGEQYF	TGTGCCACCAGCGGGCCAGCAAACGGCGAGCAGTACTTC	TRBV15	NA	NA	TRBJ2-7
CATSRDEGDDTQYF	TGTGCCACCAGCAGAGATGAGGGAGACGATACGCAGTATTTT	TRBV15	NA	NA	TRBJ2-3
CASSLSAGRDGYTF	TGTGCCAGCAGTTTATCAGCAGGGAGGGATGGCTACACCTTC	TRBV27	NA	NA	TRBJ1-2
CASSLMSSGTEQYF	TGTGCCAGCAGCTTGATGTCTAGCGGGACCGAGCAGTACTTC	TRBV5-6	TRBD2	NA	TRBJ2-7
CASSPGTGDVEQYF	TGTGCCAGCTCACCAGGGACAGGGGACGTCGAGCAGTACTTC	TRBV18	TRBD1	NA	TRBJ2-7
CASSKEGTATGELFF	TGTGCCAGCAGCAAAGAGGGGACAGCCACCGGGGAGCTGTTTTTT	TRBV21-1	NA	once	TRBJ2-2
CASSPGTTSSDTQYF	TGTGCCAGCTCACCCGGGACTACATCATCGGATACGCAGTATTTT	TRBV18	TRBD2	NA	TRBJ2-3
CASSSDRGTSEQYF	TGTGCCAGCAGTTCAGATCGGGGGACGAGCGAGCAGTACTTC	TRBV27	NA	NA	TRBJ2-7
CASSQGQGGTYEQYF	TGCGCCAGCAGCCAAGGACAGGGGGGGACCTACGAGCAGTACTTC	TRBV4-1	TRBD1	once	TRBJ2-7
CASSFPSEDTQYF	TGTGCCAGCAGCTTCCCATCAGAAGATACGCAGTATTTT	TRBV5-4	NA	NA	TRBJ2-3
CASSIRRAAQETQYF	TGTGCCAGTAGTATTAGGAGGGCGGCACAAGAGACCCAGTACTTC	TRBV19	NA	once	TRBJ2-5